Below are 17 T cell receptor beta chains sequenced from a single sample in a study of CD8 T cells in Susac syndrome. Reverse transcription of about 0.45 to 1 ug RNA used random hexamers. One entry per CDR3 protein results from TCRdb running MiXCR on the immunoSEQ multiplex PCR reads. The sample has about 430,000 distinct CDR3 sequences, approximately 85% seen once. The sequenced material came from CD8+ T cells from PBMCs. The receptors stem from a human donor with multiple sclerosis.

The J gene is TRBJ1-2, the V gene TRBV9; D remains unclear. Germline assignment: CDR1 SGDLS and CDR2 YYNGEE. Trimming took off 3 bases at V and 0 bases at J, with 12 bases between the two ends. CDR3 length: 15 amino acids. The CDR3 protein is CASSGIEITNYGYTF. The CDR3 nucleotides are TGTGCCAGCAGCGGGATAGAAATTACTAACTATGGCTACACCTTC.

This chain connects TRBV7-6 to TRBJ2-7; possibly TRBD1 for D (6 bases). Germline assignment: CDR1 SGHVS and CDR2 FNYEAQ. CDR3 length equals 14 residues. Trimming removed 1 base from V and 3 bases from J, with 10 bases in between. The CDR3 sequence: CASSLDGTNYEQYF. DNA for the CDR3: TGTGCCAGCAGCTTAGATGGGACAAACTACGAGCAGTACTTC. Using reference TRBV7-6 and TRBJ2-7 for the parts outside the CDR3, the full variable domain is GAGVSQSPRYKVTKRGQDVALRCDPISGHVSLYWYRQALGQGPEFLTYFNYEAQQDKSGLPNDRFSAERPEGSISTLTIQRTEQRDSAMYRCASSLDGTNYEQYFGPGTRLTVT.

This clonotype was observed once. The chain links TRBV12-3 or TRBV12-4 to TRBJ1-1, with 8 bases lining up with TRBD1. V shed 5 bases and J 3 bases; nucleotides not matched to a gene: 8. The CDR3 runs to 15 residues. The CDR3: CASSLEQGVYTEAFF. The CDR3 coding sequence is TGTGCCAGCAGTCTCGAACAGGGGGTTTACACTGAAGCTTTCTTT.

The chain joins TRBV6-5 to TRBJ2-3; 9 bases line up with TRBD2. The CDR3 contains 16 residues. Trimming at V came to 0 bases and at J to 0 bases, leaving 1 base not matched to a gene. CDR1 and CDR2 (germline): MNHEY, SVGAGI. The CDR3 loop is CASSYSGTSSTDTQYF. The DNA for the CDR3 is TGTGCCAGCAGTTACTCGGGGACTAGCAGCACAGATACGCAGTATTTT.

The table lists this clonotype with a count of one. The CDR3 nucleotides read TGTGCCAGCAGCCTCGTCGGGGAGGACACTGAAGCTTTCTTT. Amino acids: CASSLVGEDTEAFF. The rearrangement joins TRBV4-2 to TRBJ1-1; D is unclear. Trimming shortened V by 4 bases and J by 3 bases, and 12 bases separated the two germline ends. CDR3 size: 14 residues. Per germline, CDR1 LGHNA and CDR2 YNFKEQ.

V is TRBV5-4 and J is TRBJ1-2; a weak D match, TRBD1 (5 bases). This CDR3 comprises 16 residues. The V end was cut by 1 base, the J end by 7 bases, with 20 bases between. CDR1 SGHNT and CDR2 YYREEE come from the germline V gene (reference sequence). The CDR3 DNA reads TGTGCCAGCAGCTTGTATGGGGACCAGTACGTAATTGGCTACACCTTC. As protein: CASSLYGDQYVIGYTF.

The chain combines TRBV27 with TRBJ2-7, with D unresolved. The CDR3 consists of 15 residues. CDR1 is MNHEY, CDR2 SMNVEV, per germline (reference sequence). V lost 0 bases and J lost 0, with 9 bases in between. The DNA for the CDR3 is TGTGCCAGCAGTTTATCACCTTTCAGCTCCTACGAGCAGTACTTC. This gives the protein CASSLSPFSSYEQYF.

This rearrangement joins TRBV7-8 to TRBJ2-7, with D possibly matching TRBD1 (6 bases). The CDR3 has 13 amino acids. Per the germline V gene, CDR1 is SGHVS and CDR2 is FQNEAQ. Trimming pared 6 bases from V and 6 bases from J, leaving 15 bases between. CDR3 protein: CASRLFTGSEQYF. The CDR3 coding sequence is TGTGCCAGCAGGTTATTCACAGGGTCCGAGCAGTACTTC.

This rearrangement joins TRBV27 to TRBJ2-4, with 7 bases lining up with TRBD2. Germline V lookup: CDR1 MNHEY, CDR2 SMNVEV (reference sequence). The CDR3 spans 16 residues. The junction had 12 bases not matched to a gene; V was cut back by 5 bases and J by 5 bases. CDR3 bases: TGTGCCAGCAGTCCAGAGGCGGGGGTGCATGAAAACATTCAGTACTTC. It codes for CASSPEAGVHENIQYF.

The chain links TRBV13 to TRBJ2-2; D gene unclear. Germline V lookup: CDR1 PRHDT, CDR2 FYEKMQ (reference sequence). CDR3 size: 13 residues. V was clipped by 5 bases and J by 4 bases, with 8 bases between them. CDR3 nucleotide sequence: TGTGCCAGCAGCCCGTCGAGCACCGGGGAGCTGTTTTTT. Protein product: CASSPSSTGELFF. Drawing the rest from reference TRBV13 and TRBJ2-2, the complete variable domain is AAGVIQSPRHLIKEKRETATLKCYPIPRHDTVYWYQQGPGQDPQFLISFYEKMQSDKGSIPDRFSAQQFSDYHSELNMSSLELGDSALYFCASSPSSTGELFFGEGSRLTVL.

This chain joins TRBV12-3 or TRBV12-4 and TRBJ2-1, with D possibly being TRBD1 (6 bases). Trimming took off 2 bases at V and 3 bases at J, with 14 bases between the two ends. The CDR3 covers 16 residues. The CDR3 region has the DNA TGTGCCAGCAGTTTATTTACGGGACAACTCTACAATGAGCAGTTCTTC. Translating it yields CASSLFTGQLYNEQFF.

J is TRBJ2-1 and V is TRBV11-2; D is perhaps TRBD2 (6 bases). Trimming stripped 3 bases from V and 8 bases from J, with 26 bases between. This CDR3 has 18 residues. The V gene's germline CDR1 is SGHAT and CDR2 FQNNGV. The DNA of the CDR3 is TGTGCCAGCAGCTTTTCACCTAGCTGGAGGGAGGCCACGGATGAGCAGTTCTTC. This sequence encodes CASSFSPSWREATDEQFF.

The chain combines TRBV27 with TRBJ2-5, with 9 bases identical to TRBD1. Trimming removed 5 bases from V and 6 bases from J; junction bases left unmatched: 7. CDR1 and CDR2 (germline): MNHEY, SMNVEV (reference sequence). The CDR3 consists of 14 residues. CDR3 coding DNA: TGTGCCAGCAGTCTCCCGGGACAGGGACAGACCCAGTACTTC. Protein product: CASSLPGQGQTQYF.

The chain couples TRBV9 to TRBJ2-2; D call uncertain. The CDR3 is 12 residues long. The germline gives CDR1 SGDLS, CDR2 YYNGEE. The V and J ends lost 4 bases and 7 bases respectively, with 8 bases between them. CDR3 coding DNA: TGTGCCAGCAGCCTCCAACGCGGGGAGCTGTTTTTT. Its protein is CASSLQRGELFF. The whole variable domain, remainder taken from reference TRBV9 and TRBJ2-2, is DSGVTQTPKHLITATGQRVTLRCSPRSGDLSVYWYQQSLDQGLQFLIQYYNGEERAKGNILERFSAQQFPDLHSELNLSSLELGDSALYFCASSLQRGELFFGEGSRLTVL.

This clonotype showed up just a few times. The CDR3 nucleotides are TGTGCCAGCAGCTTAGTTCCGGGGGAAGAGACCCAGTACTTC. Protein product: CASSLVPGEETQYF. The rearrangement links TRBV11-2 to TRBJ2-5, with D possibly TRBD2 on 6 matching bases. The germline V gene encodes CDR1 SGHAT and CDR2 FQNNGV. Trimming cost V 1 base and J 3 bases, with 9 bases left between them. This CDR3 contains 14 residues.

Only one count was recorded for this clonotype. CDR3 DNA sequence: TGTGCCAGTAGTCCTTTGACGGATTTGGCTGAGCAGTTCTTC. Translated: CASSPLTDLAEQFF. The chain is built from TRBV19 and TRBJ2-1, with no clear D. The germline V and J ends were trimmed by 5 bases and 9 bases, with 17 bases remaining between them. CDR3 size: 14 residues. The germline V gene encodes CDR1 LNHDA and CDR2 SQIVND (reference sequence).

The chain joins TRBV12-3 or TRBV12-4 to TRBJ1-6, with D unresolved. CDR3 size: 16 residues. Trimming took off 3 bases at V and 10 bases at J, with 19 bases between the two ends. CDR3: CASSFRAAVFESPLHF. Here the CDR3 DNA reads TGTGCCAGCAGTTTCCGGGCGGCCGTATTTGAGTCACCCCTCCACTTT.